A single TCR beta chain is shown here with its context. The antigen it binds to is not known. No much larger clonotype is one base removed from it; base qualities were not supplied. The time point tag for this specimen amounts to: cells obtained before transplantation from donor or recipient. CD3+CD4+ and CD3+CD8+ populations were FACS-sorted from unstimulated pre-transplant donor and recipient cells taken from spleen or lymph nodes. This sample stems from a study of graft-versus-host responses after intestinal transplantation (dated by TCRdb to the early 2020s). Turning to the overall study: Recipients received multivisceral, liver-intestinal, or isolated intestinal transplants. Every recipient was given anti-thymocyte globulin induction, followed by around three years of maintenance tacrolimus and steroids. Donor T cell macrochimerism was defined as a peak of at least 4% donor T cells among recipient peripheral blood mononuclear cells. The cohort enrolled 20 to 30 intestinal transplant recipients including one retransplant, and 3 patients lacking pretransplant specimens were excluded. To identify alloreactive clones, pre-transplant mixed lymphocyte reaction products were sequenced and then compared with unstimulated pre-transplant donor and recipient T cells. Samples from three later patients were sequenced in-house on an Illumina MiSeq with MiXCR processing rather than by the commercial service. After intestinal transplantation, graft-versus-host and host-versus-graft alloreactive T cell clones in the graft, circulation and bone marrow were tracked using bulk TCR-beta CDR3 sequencing. Paper-wide results and their limitations: Early after transplant, peak levels of circulating GvH clones were found to be associated with declines in HvG clones. High GvH to HvG T cell clonal ratios were observed in the allografts of patients with donor T cell macrochimerism. The conclusions were limited by the relatively low number and heterogeneity of the intestinal transplant patients. GvH clones were detected in recipient bone marrow, and some of these GvH clones were observed earlier in ileal mucosa or blood, consistent with an intestinal mucosal origin.

Receptor amplification or capture employed the immunoSEQ multiplex PCR assay. For most patients, genomic DNA was isolated with the Qiagen DNeasy Blood and Tissue Kit and shipped frozen to Adaptive Biotechnologies for TCR sequencing. Adaptive Biotechnologies carried out high-throughput TCR-beta CDR3 sequencing of genomic DNA for most patients. The source study handled its data this way. Adaptive's ImmunoSEQ software was the source of the TCR sequencing data for roughly 19 patients, while a few other patients were processed with MiXCR and VDJtools. To correct CD4 versus CD8 sorting errors, sequences present in both subsets at a frequency ratio below 5:1 were removed. CDR3 nucleotide sequences shared between donor and recipient were removed because the origin of such sequences could not be assigned. At least 2-fold expansion over unstimulated cells and a minimum CFSE-low frequency of 0.002% (template counts) or 0.001% (read counts) were required for clones to be classified as alloreactive. Clones detected in sequenced pre-transplant spleen, lymph node, or MLR CFSE-low populations of the donor or recipient were defined as mappable. Cumulative frequency of alloreactive clones was calculated as a percentage of all sequences weighted by copy number. The table was pulled from immuneACCESS by TCRdb, which kept in-frame rearrangements only. Such tables lose some clones; where checked, under half of the loss comes from unresolved V genes, and the rest has no known cause. V, J and clone size are those of that table, while D and trimming were read from the DNA. The sample has 90,000 to 120,000 clones on record, about 88% of them singletons. About 1% of the sample rests with the top ten.

From its cysteine to its phenylalanine, the CDR3 spans 15 amino acids. CDR3 DNA only is kept here, 45 bases in frame from base 1. From V the trimming removes 6 bases and from J it removes 6 bases, while the gene matches leave 11 bases of the junction unaccounted for. According to the germline V gene, CDR1 reads SGHAT and CDR2 reads FQNNGV. Recombination linked TRBV11-2 to TRBJ2-7, with TRBD1 matching 10 junction bases. Sequenced material: unstimulated CD4+ T cells sorted from spleen or lymph node cells, taken before intestinal transplant. This sequence was found in a human donor who received an intestinal transplant. The CDR3 sequence is CASRPPGQGWFEQYF. In nucleotides, the sequence is TGTGCCAGCAGACCACCGGGACAGGGGTGGTTCGAGCAGTACTTC.